What follows are 12 T cell receptor beta chains derived from one specimen sequenced in a study of glioma-infiltrating T cells after dendritic cell vaccination. Generated by immunoSEQ multiplex PCR, the TCRdb table keeps only in-frame clones and is missing some. The sample contains 75,000 to 85,000 clones, about nine tenths of which appear only once. This sample's time point: after dendritic cell vaccination, including at tumor progression/relapse. The source was blood, collected after dendritic cell vaccination. All receptors come from a human donor with glioblastoma.

The chain links TRBV18 to TRBJ1-1; tentatively, D is TRBD1 (6 bases). Germline V lookup: CDR1 KGHSH, CDR2 LQKENI. The CDR3 spans 15 residues. Deletions cut 6 bases from V and 1 base from J, with 15 bases between. The CDR3 is CASSHLSDRNTEAFF. The CDR3 bases are TGTGCCAGCTCCCACCTTTCGGACAGGAACACTGAAGCTTTCTTT.

This clone was seen just once. The rearrangement links TRBV6-5 to TRBJ2-7; 9 positions agree with TRBD2. CDR1 and CDR2 (germline): MNHEY, SVGAGI. The CDR3 is 15 amino acids. J was trimmed by 5 bases and V by 0 bases; bases with no gene match: 5. The CDR3 reads CASSYSTGTSNEQYF. The DNA of the CDR3 is TGTGCCAGCAGTTACTCGACCGGGACTAGCAACGAGCAGTACTTC.

This rearrangement joins TRBV4-1 to TRBJ1-5; D gene uncertain. In germline, CDR1 is MGHRA, CDR2 YSYEKL. Trimming removed 0 bases at V and 2 bases at J, with 14 bases between. The CDR3 extends over 17 amino acids. CDR3 region: CASSQEWSGHRNQPQHF. In DNA, the CDR3 is TGCGCCAGCAGCCAAGAGTGGAGCGGGCATCGCAATCAGCCCCAGCATTTT.

V gene TRBV7-8 combines with J gene TRBJ2-5, with D unresolved. The J call may not be correct, given that the DNA end is closer to TRBJ2-7. The length of the CDR3 is 13 residues. The germline V gene has CDR1 SGHVS and CDR2 FQNEAQ. CDR3 amino acids: CASRPRSRYEQYF. DNA of the CDR3: TGTGCCAGCAGGCCTAGGTCGAGGTACGAGCAGTACTTC.

The CDR3 region is CASSGELNTEAFF. The CDR3 nucleotides are TGTGCCAGCAGCGGGGAGCTGAACACTGAAGCTTTCTTT. J is TRBJ1-1 and V is TRBV6-6; no reliable D call. CDR1 is MNHNY, CDR2 SVGAGI, per germline (reference sequence). This CDR3 has 13 residues. V lost 6 bases, J lost 0 bases, and 8 bases lay in between.

V is TRBV6-4 and J is TRBJ2-3; TRBD2 aligns across 12 bases. This CDR3 is 15 amino acids long. Germline trimming cut 8 bases from V and 2 bases from J; bases unmatched to any gene: 5. Germline lookup yields CDR1 MRHNA and CDR2 SNTAGT. The CDR3 spells CASSLAGGNTDTQYF. The CDR3 bases are TGTGCCAGCTCTCTAGCGGGGGGGAACACAGATACGCAGTATTTT.

The V and J genes are TRBV18 and TRBJ2-5; TRBD1 matches at 9 bases. The CDR3 consists of 14 residues. Looked up from germline, CDR1 is KGHSH and CDR2 is LQKENI. The V gene end was trimmed by 3 bases and the J gene end by 3 bases; junction bases not matched to a gene: 2. Here the CDR3 reads CASSPGTGKETQYF. CDR3 nucleotides: TGTGCCAGCTCACCCGGGACAGGGAAAGAGACCCAGTACTTC.

The chain uses TRBV7-6 and TRBJ1-1; TRBD1 matches 7 bases. The V gene end was trimmed by 3 bases and the J gene end by 4 bases; junction bases not matched to a gene: 2. The germline V gene encodes CDR1 SGHVS and CDR2 FNYEAQ. This CDR3 is built from 13 residues. The CDR3 nucleotides read TGTGCCAGCAGCTTGACAGGGATCACTGAAGCTTTCTTT. This gives the protein CASSLTGITEAFF. Looking up the rest from reference TRBV7-6 and TRBJ1-1 gives the full variable domain: GAGVSQSPRYKVTKRGQDVALRCDPISGHVSLYWYRQALGQGPEFLTYFNYEAQQDKSGLPNDRFSAERPEGSISTLTIQRTEQRDSAMYRCASSLTGITEAFFGQGTRLTVV.

This chain joins TRBV5-6 and TRBJ2-1, with 9 bases lining up with TRBD2. This CDR3 has 14 amino acids. Unmatched junction bases numbered 4, after V lost 2 bases and J lost 7 bases. Germline CDR1 SGHDT, CDR2 YYEEEE. The CDR3 region is CASSFSSGVNEQFF. The DNA of the CDR3 is TGTGCCAGCAGCTTTTCTAGCGGGGTTAATGAGCAGTTCTTC.

The chain joins TRBV9 to TRBJ1-5; D perhaps matches TRBD1 (5 bases). V lost 3 bases and J 3 bases, leaving 10 bases between the germline ends. The CDR3 runs to 14 residues. The germline CDR1 and CDR2 sequences are SGDLS and YYNGEE. In DNA form, the CDR3 reads TGTGCCAGCAGCGCGACAGCAATCAATCAGCCCCAGCATTTT. Translation gives CASSATAINQPQHF.

This clone was observed a single time. In DNA form, the CDR3 reads TGTGCCAGCAGCATGGGACAGGGGGAGAGAGAGACCCAGTACTTC. The encoded protein is CASSMGQGERETQYF. The rearrangement uses TRBV7-9 and TRBJ2-5, with 11 bases matching TRBD1. Germline V lookup: CDR1 SEHNR, CDR2 FQNEAQ (reference sequence). The CDR3 is 15 amino acids. V shed 5 bases, J shed 4 bases, and the junction held 6 bases outside the gene matches.

This sequence joins TRBV29-1 and TRBJ2-2; 8 bases line up with TRBD1. Germline lookup yields CDR1 SQVTM and CDR2 ANQGSEA. Losses at the gene ends were 6 bases for V and 5 bases for J; bases not matched to a gene: 8. The CDR3 sequence is 14 residues long. CDR3: CSVVGQGSTGELFF. The CDR3 DNA follows: TGCAGCGTGGTAGGACAGGGAAGTACCGGGGAGCTGTTTTTT.